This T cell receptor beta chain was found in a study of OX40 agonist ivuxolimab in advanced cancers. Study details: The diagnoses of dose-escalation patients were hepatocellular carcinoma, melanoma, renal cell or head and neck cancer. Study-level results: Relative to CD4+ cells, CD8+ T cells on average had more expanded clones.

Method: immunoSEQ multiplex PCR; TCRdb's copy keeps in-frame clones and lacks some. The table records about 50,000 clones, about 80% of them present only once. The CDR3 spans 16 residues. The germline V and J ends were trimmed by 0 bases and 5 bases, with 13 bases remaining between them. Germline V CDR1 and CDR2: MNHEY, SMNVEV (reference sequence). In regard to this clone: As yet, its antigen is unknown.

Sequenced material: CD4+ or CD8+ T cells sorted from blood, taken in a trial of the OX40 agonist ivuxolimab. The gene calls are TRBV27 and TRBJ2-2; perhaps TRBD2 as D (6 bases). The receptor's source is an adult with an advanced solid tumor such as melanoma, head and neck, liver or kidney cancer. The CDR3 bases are TGTGCCAGCAGTTTATCCTGGAGGGTTAGGACCGGGGAGCTGTTTTTT. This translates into CASSLSWRVRTGELFF.